This TCR beta chain was obtained from a study of cytomegalovirus exposure and HLA in healthy donors. The PCR was carried out with 60 Vbeta primers and 13 Jbeta primers. Measured with immunoSEQ multiplex PCR; TCRdb has only the in-frame clones, and not every one. This sample carries approximately 110,000 clones, with 3.7% going to the ten biggest clones. V lost 2 bases and J 5 bases, leaving 13 bases between the germline ends. The CDR3 runs to 14 residues. Germline V gene sequence: CDR1 MNHEY, CDR2 SVGAGI. This receptor was identified in a young man in good health and CMV-seronegative. The sample comprised PBMCs. The chain couples TRBV6-5 to TRBJ2-7; tentative D call: TRBD1 (7 bases). CDR3 nucleotides: TGTGCCAGCAGTTACAGACCCAGGGGGGACGAGCAGTACTTC. It encodes CASSYRPRGDEQYF.